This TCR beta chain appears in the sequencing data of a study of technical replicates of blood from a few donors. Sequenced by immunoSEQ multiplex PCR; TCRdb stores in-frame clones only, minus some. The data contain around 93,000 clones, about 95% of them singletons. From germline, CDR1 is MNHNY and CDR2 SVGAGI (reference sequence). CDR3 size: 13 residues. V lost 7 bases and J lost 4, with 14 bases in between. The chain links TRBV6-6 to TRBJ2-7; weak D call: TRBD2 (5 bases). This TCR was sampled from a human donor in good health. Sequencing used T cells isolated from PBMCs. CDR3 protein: CASTPPEGYEQYF. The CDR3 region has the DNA TGTGCCAGCACACCTCCAGAGGGATACGAGCAGTACTTC.